The 22 T cell receptor beta chains below were found in one sample sequenced in a study of cytomegalovirus exposure and HLA in healthy donors. PCR was performed using 60 Vbeta and 13 Jbeta primers. Data came from immunoSEQ multiplex PCR; TCRdb stores just in-frame clones and leaves some out. The record lists about 200,000 clones, of which the ten most abundant hold 0.9% to 1.4%. Sequencing was carried out using PBMCs. The origin of the receptors is a girl aged 2 to 9 in good health and CMV-seropositive.

This chain links TRBV7-3 with TRBJ2-2, with 11 bases that match TRBD2. Trimming cost V 4 bases and J 8 bases; bases outside gene matches: 12. Germline loops: CDR1 SGHTA, CDR2 FQGTGA. The CDR3 spans 17 residues. The CDR3 DNA reads TGTGCCAGCAGCTACTCCCGGACTAGCGGGTTTGTTGGGGAGCTGTTTTTT. Amino acids: CASSYSRTSGFVGELFF.

This chain joins TRBV28 and TRBJ2-3, with 7 bases matching TRBD1. Germline CDR1 and CDR2: MDHEN and SYDVKM. Unmatched junction bases numbered 15, after V lost 6 bases and J lost 6 bases. The CDR3 spans 16 residues. In DNA form, the CDR3 reads TGTGCCAGCAGCTCCACGAACAGGGGATCGGAGGATACGCAGTATTTT. The encoded protein is CASSSTNRGSEDTQYF.

The V and J genes are TRBV29-1 and TRBJ2-5; tentative D call: TRBD1 (6 bases). The length of the CDR3 is 13 residues. Germline CDR1 SQVTM, CDR2 ANQGSEA. V was shortened by 4 bases and J by 5 bases, with 14 bases between the two germline ends. The CDR3 region is CSVGGGQGETQYF. In DNA form, the CDR3 reads TGCAGCGTTGGTGGGGGCCAGGGGGAGACCCAGTACTTC.

The chain links TRBV25-1 to TRBJ2-1; TRBD1 agrees at 8 bases. The CDR3 covers 15 residues. Germline CDR1 MGHDK, CDR2 SYGVNS. Trimming cost V 4 bases and J 4 bases; bases outside gene matches: 6. CDR3 bases: TGTGCCAGCAGTGGACAGGGGCGTTGGTACAATGAGCAGTTCTTC. It specifies CASSGQGRWYNEQFF.

Turning to this clone: One end of the junction does not line up with germline, which may come from a read error. The chain combines TRBV5-1 with TRBJ1-2; 9 bases are a match to TRBD1. The CDR3 spans 17 residues. Germline values: CDR1 SGHRS, CDR2 YFSETQ. The CDR3 DNA follows: TGCGCCAGCAGCCTGGGACAGGGAGTAGTCAGGGAGCATGGGTACACCTTC. It encodes CASSLGQGVVREHGYTF.

J is TRBJ2-5 and V is TRBV2; 8 bases map to TRBD2. From germline, CDR1 is SNHLY and CDR2 FYNNEI. V lost 3 bases and J lost 4; bases outside the gene matches: 1. This CDR3 is 13 amino acids long. The CDR3 spells CASSDSGGETQYF. The CDR3 DNA reads TGTGCCAGCAGTGACAGCGGGGGAGAGACCCAGTACTTC. The whole variable domain, filled in from reference TRBV2 and TRBJ2-5, reads EPEVTQTPSHQVTQMGQEVILRCVPISNHLYFYWYRQILGQKVEFLVSFYNNEISEKSEIFDDQFSVERPDGSNFTLKIRSTKLEDSAMYFCASSDSGGETQYFGPGTRLLVL.

The rearrangement uses TRBV18 and TRBJ1-1; the match to TRBD1 covers 7 bases. Germline V gene sequence: CDR1 KGHSH, CDR2 LQKENI. V was clipped by 1 base and J by 1 base; unmatched bases: 12. The CDR3 sequence is 18 residues long. This CDR3 reads CASSPRPLTGVQNTEAFF. CDR3 nucleotides: TGTGCCAGCTCACCACGCCCACTTACAGGGGTTCAGAACACTGAAGCTTTCTTT.

The J gene is TRBJ1-2, the V gene TRBV10-2; tentatively, D is TRBD1 (5 bases). The CDR3 sequence is 16 residues long. The V end was cut by 6 bases, the J end by 2 bases, with 19 bases between. Per the germline V gene, CDR1 is WSHSY and CDR2 is SAAADI. The CDR3: CASRGEEKYLNYGYTF. CDR3 DNA sequence: TGCGCCAGCAGGGGGGAGGAAAAGTACTTAAACTATGGCTACACCTTC.

The chain recombines TRBV27 with TRBJ2-2; D remains ambiguous. The CDR3 totals 14 residues. The V gene lost 4 bases and the J gene lost 1 base, with 7 bases spanning the gap. Germline CDR1 and CDR2: MNHEY and SMNVEV (reference sequence). CDR3 sequence: CASSSRQNTGELFF. The CDR3 bases are TGTGCCAGCAGTTCCCGACAGAACACCGGGGAGCTGTTTTTT.

This sequence joins TRBV6-5 and TRBJ2-7; 9 positions agree with TRBD2. This CDR3 region has 15 residues. In germline, CDR1 is MNHEY, CDR2 SVGAGI. The J segment lost 4 bases and the V segment lost 2 bases, leaving 6 bases of the junction unmatched. CDR3 in DNA: TGTGCCAGCAGTTACAGGGCTAGCGGGATATACGAGCAGTACTTC. The encoded protein is CASSYRASGIYEQYF.

This chain connects TRBV27 to TRBJ1-1; D may be TRBD1 (5 bases). This CDR3 region has 14 residues. Trimming shortened V by 6 bases and J by 2 bases, and 13 bases separated the two germline ends. In germline, CDR1 is MNHEY, CDR2 SMNVEV (reference sequence). The CDR3 DNA sequence: TGTGCCAGCAGCTTTCTGGGGCCTAACACTGAAGCTTTCTTT. Translating it yields CASSFLGPNTEAFF.

The CDR3 nucleotides read TGTGCCAGCAGTTTGAGCGACAGAAGTCCTACTAACTATGGCTACACCTTC. It yields the protein CASSLSDRSPTNYGYTF. This sequence joins TRBV28 and TRBJ1-2, with D possibly being TRBD1 (5 bases). The ends were cut back, 3 bases at V and 0 bases at J, with 17 bases in the middle. CDR3 length: 17 amino acids. Germline V lookup: CDR1 MDHEN, CDR2 SYDVKM.

V usage is TRBV9 and J usage is TRBJ2-3; no clear D. The CDR3 has 16 residues. The germline gives CDR1 SGDLS, CDR2 YYNGEE. V was cut by 0 bases and J by 1 base, with 12 bases left in between. The CDR3: CASSVEQASGTDTQYF. The CDR3 region has the DNA TGTGCCAGCAGCGTAGAGCAAGCCAGCGGCACAGATACGCAGTATTTT. Using reference TRBV9 and TRBJ2-3 for the parts outside the CDR3, the full variable domain is DSGVTQTPKHLITATGQRVTLRCSPRSGDLSVYWYQQSLDQGLQFLIQYYNGEERAKGNILERFSAQQFPDLHSELNLSSLELGDSALYFCASSVEQASGTDTQYFGPGTRLTVL.

V gene TRBV18 combines with J gene TRBJ1-1; 8 nucleotides match TRBD1. V trimming: 11 bases; J trimming: 0 bases; junction bases outside the gene matches: 8. The CDR3 extends over 14 amino acids. Per the germline V gene, CDR1 is KGHSH and CDR2 is LQKENI. CDR3 in amino acids: CAGQGASVNTEAFF. The CDR3 DNA reads as TGTGCCGGCCAGGGGGCTAGCGTGAACACTGAAGCTTTCTTT.

The chain uses TRBV6-5 and TRBJ2-7; TRBD2 is a possible D gene (5 bases). The CDR3 is made up of 15 amino acids. The germline CDR1 and CDR2 sequences are MNHEY and SVGAGI. Deletions cut 5 bases from V and 2 bases from J, with 16 bases between. The CDR3: CASSRPTSNPYEQYF. The DNA for the CDR3 is TGTGCCAGCAGTCGGCCTACTAGTAATCCCTACGAGCAGTACTTC.

Comment on this clone: The germline gene is not matched at one end of the junction; a read error may be the cause. The V gene is TRBV7-7, the J gene TRBJ2-5; 9 bases match TRBD1. The CDR3 runs to 15 residues. Germline-derived CDR1 and CDR2 are SSHAT and FNYEAQ (reference sequence). Here the CDR3 DNA reads TGTGCTAGCAGCTTAGGGGACAGGGCCCAGGAGACCCAGTACTTC. This encodes CASSLGDRAQETQYF.

V usage is TRBV28 and J usage is TRBJ2-1, with 11 bases that match TRBD1. Germline V gene lookup returns CDR1 MDHEN and CDR2 SYDVKM. CDR3 size: 17 residues. V dropped 3 bases and J dropped 6; count of bases not matched to a gene: 10. CDR3 amino acids: CASSFKSGTGGFNEQFF. Written as DNA, the CDR3 is TGTGCCAGCAGTTTCAAGTCCGGGACAGGGGGATTCAATGAGCAGTTCTTC.

The chain employs TRBV5-4 and TRBJ2-3; 8 nucleotides match TRBD2. The CDR3 is 15 amino acids. The germline gives CDR1 SGHNT, CDR2 YYREEE (reference sequence). Unmatched junction bases numbered 4, after V lost 0 bases and J lost 4 bases. Here the CDR3 DNA reads TGTGCCAGCAGCTTGGCGGGAGGGATATCAGATACGCAGTATTTT. Its translation: CASSLAGGISDTQYF.

This sequence joins TRBV4-1 and TRBJ2-2; tentative D call: TRBD2 (6 bases). V lost 3 bases and J 5 bases, leaving 13 bases between the germline ends. CDR1 is MGHRA and CDR2 is YSYEKL in the germline V gene. This CDR3 is built from 15 residues. CDR3: CASSQVGLETGELFF. CDR3 in DNA: TGCGCCAGCAGCCAGGTGGGACTTGAGACCGGGGAGCTGTTTTTT.

The chain joins TRBV7-9 to TRBJ2-3, with TRBD2 identical over 9 bases. The CDR3 totals 16 residues. Germline assignment: CDR1 SEHNR and CDR2 FQNEAQ (reference sequence). Trimming took 1 base from V and 2 from J; bases not matched to a gene: 4. The DNA for the CDR3 is TGTGCCAGCAGCTTAGGACTAGCGGACTTCACAGATACGCAGTATTTT. Translating it yields CASSLGLADFTDTQYF.

The rearrangement uses TRBV6-1 and TRBJ2-5; D ambiguous. CDR3 length: 15 amino acids. V lost 0 bases and J lost 7, with 15 bases in between. The germline CDR1 and CDR2 sequences are MNHNS and SASEGT. For the CDR3, the DNA is TGTGCCAGCAGTGAAGCTCGTACCGGTGGTGGGACCCAGTACTTC. Its protein is CASSEARTGGGTQYF.

The J gene is TRBJ1-1, the V gene TRBV10-1; D ambiguous. CDR3 size: 11 residues. Between the trimmed V and J ends, which lost 3 bases and 7 bases, there was a span of 6 bases. Germline-derived CDR1 and CDR2 are WNHNN and SYGVQD (reference sequence). This CDR3 is CASSDGGEAFF. The CDR3 DNA reads as TGCGCCAGCAGTGATGGAGGTGAAGCTTTCTTT.